This T cell receptor beta chain appears in the sequencing data of a study of OX40 agonist ivuxolimab in advanced cancers. The CDR3 contains 14 residues. V shed 4 bases and J shed 5 bases, with 14 bases lying between them. Looked up from germline, CDR1 is MNHNY and CDR2 is SVGAGI (reference sequence). The assay was immunoSEQ multiplex PCR, and TCRdb's table has in-frame clones only and misses some. Among 75,000 to 100,000 clones listed, around 80% were seen once. The sample in question was CD4+ or CD8+ T cells sorted from blood, obtained in a trial of the OX40 agonist ivuxolimab. The sequence was collected from an adult with an advanced solid tumor such as melanoma, head and neck, liver or kidney cancer. The chain is built from TRBV6-6 and TRBJ1-1; D not certain. The CDR3 bases are TGTGCCAGCAGTTCAGACTCGGGGAGGACTGAAGCTTTCTTT. Protein sequence: CASSSDSGRTEAFF.